Listed here are 2 T cell receptor beta chains from one sample, sequenced in a study of T-cell reconstitution after alpha-beta-depleted transplantation in children. The library targeted TCRbeta and was prepared with unique molecular identifiers. From the PCR reads, TCRdb called clonotypes with MiXCR, one entry per CDR3 protein. This sample has a few hundred thousand distinct CDR3 sequences; around 27% occur once, and the top ten carry less than 40%. The sample in question was PBMCs, obtained before TCRalphabeta/CD19-depleted stem cell transplant. These receptors were collected from a boy younger than two with Wiskott-Aldrich syndrome, due to receive a stem cell transplant.

This chain links TRBV12-3 or TRBV12-4 with TRBJ2-7, with D possibly TRBD1 on 6 matching bases. With 5 bases removed from V and 3 bases from J, the gap between germline ends came to 11 bases. This CDR3 contains 13 residues. Here the CDR3 DNA reads TGTGCCAGCAGTATGAAACAGGGCTACGAGCAGTACTTC. Its translation: CASSMKQGYEQYF.

This chain joins TRBV4-1 and TRBJ2-7; 7 bases map to TRBD1. The germline V gene encodes CDR1 MGHRA and CDR2 YSYEKL. The CDR3 is 15 residues long. V dropped 5 bases and J dropped 3; count of bases not matched to a gene: 10. CDR3 loop: CASSFHGQENYEQYF. In DNA, the CDR3 is TGCGCCAGCAGCTTCCACGGACAGGAGAACTACGAGCAGTACTTC.